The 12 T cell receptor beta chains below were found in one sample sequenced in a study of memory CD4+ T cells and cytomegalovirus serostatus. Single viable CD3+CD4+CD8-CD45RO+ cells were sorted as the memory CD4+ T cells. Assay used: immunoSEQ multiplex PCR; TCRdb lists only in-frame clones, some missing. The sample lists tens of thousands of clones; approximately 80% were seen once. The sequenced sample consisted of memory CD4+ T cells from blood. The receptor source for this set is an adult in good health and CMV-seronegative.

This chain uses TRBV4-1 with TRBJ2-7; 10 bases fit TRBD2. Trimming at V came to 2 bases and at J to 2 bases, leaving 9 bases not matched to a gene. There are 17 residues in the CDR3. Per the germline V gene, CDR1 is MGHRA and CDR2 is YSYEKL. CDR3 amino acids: CASSQSPTSGEPYEQYF. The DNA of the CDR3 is TGCGCCAGCAGCCAAAGCCCAACTAGCGGGGAGCCCTACGAGCAGTACTTC.

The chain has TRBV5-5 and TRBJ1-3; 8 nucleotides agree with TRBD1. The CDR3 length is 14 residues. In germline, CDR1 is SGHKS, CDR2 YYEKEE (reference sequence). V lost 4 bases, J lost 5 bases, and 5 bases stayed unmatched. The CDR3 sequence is CASSQQGARNTIYF. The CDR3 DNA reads TGTGCCAGCAGCCAGCAGGGGGCAAGAAACACCATATATTTT. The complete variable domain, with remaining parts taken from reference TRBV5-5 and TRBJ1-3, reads DAGVTQSPTHLIKTRGQQVTLRCSPISGHKSVSWYQQVLGQGPQFIFQYYEKEERGRGNFPDRFSARQFPNYSSELNVNALLLGDSALYLCASSQQGARNTIYFGEGSWLTVV.

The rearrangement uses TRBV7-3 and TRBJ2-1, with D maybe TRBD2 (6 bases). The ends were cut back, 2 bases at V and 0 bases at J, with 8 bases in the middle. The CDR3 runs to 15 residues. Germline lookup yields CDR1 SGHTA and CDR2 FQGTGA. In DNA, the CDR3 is TGTGCCAGCAGCTTAGTGGGGGGCTCCTACAATGAGCAGTTCTTC. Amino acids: CASSLVGGSYNEQFF.

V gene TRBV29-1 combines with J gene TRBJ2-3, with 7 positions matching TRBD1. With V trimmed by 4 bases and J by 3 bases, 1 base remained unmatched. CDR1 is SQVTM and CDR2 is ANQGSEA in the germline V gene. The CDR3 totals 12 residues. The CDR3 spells CSVGTGTDTQYF. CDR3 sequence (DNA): TGCAGCGTTGGGACAGGAACAGATACGCAGTATTTT.

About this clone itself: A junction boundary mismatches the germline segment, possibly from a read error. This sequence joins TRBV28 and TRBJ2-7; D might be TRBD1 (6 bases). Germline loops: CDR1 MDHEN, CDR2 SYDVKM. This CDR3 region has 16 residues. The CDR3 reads CASSLDPGHTSSEQYF. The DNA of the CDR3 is TGTGCCAGCAGTTTGGATCCGGGACACACCTCCTCCGAGCAGTACTTC.

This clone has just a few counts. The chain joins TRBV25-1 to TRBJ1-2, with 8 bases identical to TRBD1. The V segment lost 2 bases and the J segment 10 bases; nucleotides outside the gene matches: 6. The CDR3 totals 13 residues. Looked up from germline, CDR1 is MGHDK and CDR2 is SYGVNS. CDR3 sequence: CASSEKYRGDYTF. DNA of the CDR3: TGTGCCAGCAGTGAAAAGTACAGGGGGGACTACACCTTC.

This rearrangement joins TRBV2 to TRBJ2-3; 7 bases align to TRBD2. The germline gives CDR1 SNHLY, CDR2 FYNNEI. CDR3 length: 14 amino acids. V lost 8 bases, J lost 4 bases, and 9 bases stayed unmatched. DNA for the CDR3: TGTGCCAGCCTTATCGGGACTATCGCAGATACGCAGTATTTT. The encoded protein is CASLIGTIADTQYF.

The CDR3 is CASSQDLRGMAQETQYF. CDR3 bases: TGTGCCAGCAGCCAAGACTTGAGGGGAATGGCCCAAGAGACCCAGTACTTC. The rearrangement joins TRBV4-2 to TRBJ2-5; tentatively, D is TRBD1 or TRBD2 (5 bases each). The V end lost 0 bases, the J end lost 1 base, and 15 bases lay between the germline ends. Per the germline V gene, CDR1 is LGHNA and CDR2 is YNFKEQ. CDR3 length: 17 residues.

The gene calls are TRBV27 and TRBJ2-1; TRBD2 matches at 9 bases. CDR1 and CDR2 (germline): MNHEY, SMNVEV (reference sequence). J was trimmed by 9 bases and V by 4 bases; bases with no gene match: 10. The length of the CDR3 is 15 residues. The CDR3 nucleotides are TGTGCCAGCAGTTCTCAACTAGCGGGTGACACTGAGCAGTTCTTC. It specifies CASSSQLAGDTEQFF.

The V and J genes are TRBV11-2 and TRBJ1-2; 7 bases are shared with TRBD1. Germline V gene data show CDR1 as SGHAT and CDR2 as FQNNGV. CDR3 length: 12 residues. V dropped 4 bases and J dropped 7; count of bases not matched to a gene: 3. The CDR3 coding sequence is TGTGCCAGCAGCTCGACAGGGTTTGGCTACACCTTC. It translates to CASSSTGFGYTF. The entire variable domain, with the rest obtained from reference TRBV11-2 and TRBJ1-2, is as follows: EAGVAQSPRYKIIEKRQSVAFWCNPISGHATLYWYQQILGQGPKLLIQFQNNGVVDDSQLPKDRFSAERLKGVDSTLKIQPAKLEDSAVYLCASSSTGFGYTFGSGTRLTVV.

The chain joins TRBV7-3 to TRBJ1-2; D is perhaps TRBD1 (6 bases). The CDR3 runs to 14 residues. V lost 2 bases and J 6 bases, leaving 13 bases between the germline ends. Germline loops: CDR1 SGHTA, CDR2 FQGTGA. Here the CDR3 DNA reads TGTGCCAGCAGCTTAGAACAGGGCGGCCATGGCTACACCTTC. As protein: CASSLEQGGHGYTF.

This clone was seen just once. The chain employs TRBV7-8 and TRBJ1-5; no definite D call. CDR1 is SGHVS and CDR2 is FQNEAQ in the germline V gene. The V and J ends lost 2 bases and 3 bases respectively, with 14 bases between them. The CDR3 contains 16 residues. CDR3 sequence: CASSLRRGPINQPQHF. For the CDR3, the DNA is TGTGCCAGCAGCTTAAGGCGAGGGCCGATCAATCAGCCCCAGCATTTT. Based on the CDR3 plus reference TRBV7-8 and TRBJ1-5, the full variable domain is GAGVSQSPRYKVAKRGQDVALRCDPISGHVSLFWYQQALGQGPEFLTYFQNEAQLDKSGLPSDRFFAERPEGSVSTLKIQRTQQEDSAVYLCASSLRRGPINQPQHFGDGTRLSIL.